This T cell receptor beta chain is from a study of Graves' ophthalmopathy and Graves' hyperthyroidism. Many counts were recorded for this clonotype. CDR1 and CDR2 from the germline V gene are SGHRS and YFSETQ. The CDR3 sequence is 15 residues long. V was trimmed by 2 bases and J by 3 bases, leaving 14 bases between them. Exclusion applied to patients with other autoimmune diseases, uncontrolled infections, pregnancy or lactation. Amplified TCR beta CDR3 regions were obtained using RNA transcripts as template. Investigators did first-round RT-PCR with HTBI primers, then second-round multiplex PCR. TCRdb passed the multiplex PCR reads through MiXCR, listing each CDR3 protein once. The sample lists some 390,000 distinct CDR3 sequences, approximately 20% occurring once.

Specimen: peripheral blood. The TCR sequence derives from a woman between 18 and 29 years old with Graves' ophthalmopathy. The chain employs TRBV5-1 and TRBJ2-5, with a weak D call TRBD1 (6 bases). CDR3 amino acids: CASSLGQSPKETQYF. In DNA, the CDR3 is TGCGCCAGCAGCTTAGGACAGTCCCCAAAAGAGACCCAGTACTTC.